This T cell receptor (beta chain) was obtained from a study of shared clonotypes between healthy human individuals. Study-wide results and limits: Researchers sampled blood only, noting tissue repertoires likely differ. Inspection by rarefaction showed sorted-subset sequencing to be incomplete despite large depth. The study found lower generation probabilities in non-shared clonotypes than in those shared by all four donors.

With 5 bases clipped from V and 7 bases from J, the junction kept 8 bases outside the gene matches. Germline CDR1 reads MNHEY; CDR2 reads SMNVEV (reference sequence). This CDR3 comprises 14 residues. In the sorted-subset replicate PCRs, approximately 200 ng DNA, tens of thousands of T cell genomes, was used. Repertoires were generated with immunoSEQ multiplex PCR, while TCRdb's copy carries only in-frame clones and drops some. The table includes approximately 1.9 million clones, roughly 95% detected once. Concerning this clone itself: Its antigen is undetermined.

Naive CD8 isolation took CD45RO-negative cells positively selected for CCR7 and excluded terminally differentiated effector memory CD45RA+ cells. Sequenced: naive CD8+ T cells from PBMCs. V usage is TRBV27 and J usage is TRBJ2-4, with TRBD1 identical over 7 bases. The TCR sequence derives from a man younger than 30 in good health. Some clones in this sample may be carry-over from other donors' samples. Here the CDR3 reads CASSPTGQWNIQYF. CDR3 bases: TGTGCCAGCAGTCCGACAGGGCAATGGAACATTCAGTACTTC.